These 23 T cell receptor beta chains were sequenced from one sample in a study of blood T cells in healthy people across ages. With a J-beta primer mix and a sample-barcoded 5' primer, a second PCR ran about 7 to 12 cycles. MiXCR, applied by TCRdb to the 5' RACE reads, yields one record per CDR3 protein. The top ten clones hold approximately 17% of a sample with about 1 million distinct CDR3 sequences, under 45% of them seen once. Sequencing used blood. Receptors were obtained from a woman aged 55-75 years in good health.

DNA for the CDR3: TGCAGTGCTAGAGAAGGATGTGGCTACACCTTC. Translated, it gives CSAREGCGYTF. The chain employs TRBV20-1 and TRBJ1-2; no clear D gene. The CDR3 totals 11 residues. The ends were cut back, 0 bases at V and 7 bases at J, with 6 bases in the middle. The germline CDR1 and CDR2 sequences are DFQATT and SNEGSKA (reference sequence).

Regarding this clonotype: A much larger clone differs from this one at a single base, so this may be a read error. This sequence joins TRBV10-3 and TRBJ2-5, with D maybe TRBD1 (6 bases). Germline loops: CDR1 ENHRY, CDR2 SYGVKD. CDR3 size: 12 residues. CDR3 nucleotide sequence: TGTGCCATCAGTGCAGGGGTGGAGACCCGGTACTTC. This gives the protein CAISAGVETRYF.

For this clonotype: One end of the junction is discordant with germline, which a read error may explain. CDR3 coding DNA: TGTGCCTGCAGCTTAGGTCCCGGACAGGGGGTTTTCCCTGAAGCTTTCTTT. Translating it yields CACSLGPGQGVFPEAFF. This chain uses TRBV7-2 with TRBJ1-1; 10 nucleotides align to TRBD1. Germline CDR1 is SGHTA and CDR2 is FQGNSA. CDR3 size: 17 residues.

This clonotype is a singleton in its sample. J is TRBJ2-5 and V is TRBV11-1; 7 nucleotides match TRBD1. The J call is uncertain, as TRBJ2-7 better fits the DNA end. The CDR3 contains 14 residues. Germline-derived CDR1 and CDR2 are SGHAT and FQDESV (reference sequence). The CDR3 reads CASSLATGAYEQYF. CDR3 in DNA: TGTGCCAGCAGCTTAGCCACAGGGGCCTACGAGCAGTACTTC.

V usage is TRBV10-1 and J usage is TRBJ1-2; D ambiguous. The CDR3 extends over 13 amino acids. Germline V gene sequence: CDR1 WNHNN, CDR2 SYGVQD (reference sequence). Trimming pared 0 bases from V and 4 bases from J, leaving 6 bases between. CDR3 sequence (DNA): TGCGCCAGCAGTGAGTCCGGGTCCTATGGCTACACCTTC. Translation: CASSESGSYGYTF.

This clonotype was seen only a few times. The rearrangement joins TRBV6-5 to TRBJ2-7, with D perhaps being TRBD1 or TRBD2 (7 bases each). Germline CDR1 is MNHEY and CDR2 is SVGAGI. The ends were cut back, 6 bases at V and 1 base at J, with 16 bases in the middle. The CDR3 runs to 15 residues. CDR3 sequence: CASSLRQGGSYEQYF. CDR3 in DNA: TGTGCCAGCAGCTTGCGACAGGGAGGGTCCTACGAGCAGTACTTC.

This chain links TRBV24-1 with TRBJ1-2; D gene uncertain. The CDR3 has 14 amino acids. CDR1 is KGHDR and CDR2 is SFDVKD in the germline V gene. Trimming took off 6 bases at V and 0 bases at J, with 10 bases between the two ends. The CDR3, as DNA: TGTGCCACCAGTCGCGGACCAGCTAACTATGGCTACACCTTC. It encodes CATSRGPANYGYTF.

In this sample, this clonotype turned up a few times. The chain couples TRBV7-8 to TRBJ2-5; 11 bases match TRBD2. The CDR3 length is 17 residues. J gave up 2 bases and V 5 bases, and 10 bases lay outside the gene matches. Germline V gene lookup returns CDR1 SGHVS and CDR2 FQNEAQ. Here the CDR3 reads CASSPRGSGRGQETQYF. In nucleotides, the CDR3 is TGTGCCAGCAGCCCCCGGGGTAGCGGGAGGGGGCAAGAGACCCAGTACTTC. Together with reference TRBV7-8 and TRBJ2-5, the CDR3 gives the full variable domain: GAGVSQSPRYKVAKRGQDVALRCDPISGHVSLFWYQQALGQGPEFLTYFQNEAQLDKSGLPSDRFFAERPEGSVSTLKIQRTQQEDSAVYLCASSPRGSGRGQETQYFGPGTRLLVL.

The chain uses TRBV5-1 and TRBJ2-5, with D perhaps given as TRBD1 or TRBD2 (6 bases each). CDR3 size: 15 residues. Trimming left V 3 bases short and J 4 bases short, with 16 bases between. Germline V gives CDR1 SGHRS, CDR2 YFSETQ. The CDR3: CASSSGGGRGETQYF. CDR3 coding DNA: TGCGCCAGCAGCTCCGGTGGGGGGCGAGGAGAGACCCAGTACTTC.

This clonotype has only a few counts. The rearrangement uses TRBV9 and TRBJ2-7; 8 bases fit TRBD1. This CDR3 contains 15 residues. The V gene end was trimmed by 1 base and the J gene end by 1 base; junction bases not matched to a gene: 4. The germline CDR1 and CDR2 sequences are SGDLS and YYNGEE. The CDR3 nucleotides read TGTGCCAGCAGCGTACGGGGGACAGGATCCTACGAGCAGTACTTC. Translated: CASSVRGTGSYEQYF.

The chain carries TRBV19 and TRBJ2-5, with D possibly being TRBD1 (6 bases). This CDR3 has 15 amino acids. The germline V gene encodes CDR1 LNHDA and CDR2 SQIVND (reference sequence). Trimming left V 2 bases short and J 5 bases short, with 15 bases between. This CDR3 reads CASSITPGVGETQYF. The CDR3 coding sequence is TGTGCCAGTAGTATAACCCCAGGGGTCGGTGAGACCCAGTACTTC.

The J gene is TRBJ1-4, the V gene TRBV7-6; D call uncertain. V was shortened by 5 bases and J by 0 bases, with 13 bases between the two germline ends. Germline loops: CDR1 SGHVS, CDR2 FNYEAQ. The CDR3 extends over 16 amino acids. CDR3 sequence: CASSASVGATNEKLFF. DNA for the CDR3: TGTGCCAGCAGCGCCAGTGTTGGGGCAACTAATGAAAAACTGTTTTTT.

This chain uses TRBV5-1 with TRBJ2-2; 8 positions agree with TRBD1. The CDR3 has 17 amino acids. The germline CDR1 and CDR2 sequences are SGHRS and YFSETQ. The trim removed 0 bases at V and 0 bases at J, leaving 4 bases unmatched. The CDR3 region has the DNA TGCGCCAGCAGCTTGGGACCGACAGGGGCGAACACCGGGGAGCTGTTTTTT. This sequence encodes CASSLGPTGANTGELFF.

There are a few counts of this clonotype. The chain carries TRBV5-1 and TRBJ1-1; maybe TRBD1 (5 bases). The germline V gene encodes CDR1 SGHRS and CDR2 YFSETQ. The CDR3 consists of 14 residues. The V gene lost 1 base and the J gene lost 3 bases, with 10 bases spanning the gap. Here the CDR3 DNA reads TGCGCCAGCAGCTTGCTTAGCAGGGACACTGAAGCTTTCTTT. Translated: CASSLLSRDTEAFF.

This clonotype was detected only a few times. The rearrangement links TRBV7-2 to TRBJ1-2; 7 nucleotides line up with TRBD1. The CDR3 length is 12 residues. V shed 5 bases, J shed 5 bases, and the junction held 2 bases outside the gene matches. Germline-derived CDR1 and CDR2 are SGHTA and FQGNSA. This chain's CDR3 is CASSLGQYGYTF. The DNA for the CDR3 is TGTGCCAGCAGCCTGGGACAGTATGGCTACACCTTC.

This rearrangement joins TRBV5-1 to TRBJ2-1; D unresolved. Between the trimmed V and J ends, which lost 4 bases and 7 bases, there was a span of 12 bases. This CDR3 contains 13 residues. Germline V CDR1 and CDR2: SGHRS, YFSETQ. The chain's CDR3 is CASSTRAPNEQFF. DNA for the CDR3: TGCGCCAGCAGCACCCGGGCTCCTAATGAGCAGTTCTTC. Full variable domain (missing parts from reference TRBV5-1 and TRBJ2-1): KAGVTQTPRYLIKTRGQQVTLSCSPISGHRSVSWYQQTPGQGLQFLFEYFSETQRNKGNFPGRFSGRQFSNSRSEMNVSTLELGDSALYLCASSTRAPNEQFFGPGTRLTVL.

The rearrangement joins TRBV12-5 to TRBJ1-1; possibly TRBD1 for D (5 bases). CDR1 is LGHNT and CDR2 is FRNRAP in the germline V gene. The CDR3 spans 13 residues. The V gene lost 9 bases and the J gene lost 2 bases, with 13 bases spanning the gap. The CDR3 DNA reads as TGTGCTAGACGATCCAGGGATAACACTGAAGCTTTCTTT. This codes for CARRSRDNTEAFF.

This chain connects TRBV27 to TRBJ2-7; D unresolved. The CDR3 sequence is 15 residues long. Between the trimmed V and J ends, which lost 5 bases and 3 bases, there was a span of 17 bases. Germline loops: CDR1 MNHEY, CDR2 SMNVEV (reference sequence). CDR3 DNA sequence: TGTGCCAGCAGTCCCCGGGCGTCAGTGAACTACGAGCAGTACTTC. Translating it yields CASSPRASVNYEQYF.

V and J are TRBV20-1 and TRBJ2-7; 9 bases align to TRBD1. CDR1 is DFQATT, CDR2 SNEGSKA, per germline (reference sequence). The CDR3 loop spans 13 amino acids. V was clipped by 3 bases and J by 4 bases; unmatched bases: 4. CDR3 protein: CSARGDREYEQYF. The CDR3 nucleotides are TGCAGTGCTAGGGGGGACAGGGAGTACGAGCAGTACTTC.

The chain uses TRBV5-1 and TRBJ2-7; 13 bases map to TRBD2. Trimming cost V 3 bases and J 0 bases; bases outside gene matches: 6. The V gene's germline CDR1 is SGHRS and CDR2 YFSETQ. This CDR3 region has 17 residues. CDR3 protein: CASSSGTSGISSYEQYF. In DNA form, the CDR3 reads TGCGCCAGCAGCTCCGGGACTAGCGGGATCAGCTCCTACGAGCAGTACTTC.

The chain carries TRBV4-3 and TRBJ2-1, with a tentative D call TRBD1 (5 bases). The CDR3 loop spans 15 amino acids. Trimming removed 0 bases from V and 2 bases from J, with 8 bases in between. Germline values: CDR1 LGHNA, CDR2 YSLEER. DNA of the CDR3: TGCGCCAGCAGCCAAGAACCCAGGGCCTACAATGAGCAGTTCTTC. This encodes CASSQEPRAYNEQFF.

The chain carries TRBV11-2 and TRBJ2-7, with a tentative D call TRBD2 (6 bases). Germline V CDR1 and CDR2: SGHAT, FQNNGV. The CDR3 sequence is 13 residues long. Trimming cost V 5 bases and J 2 bases, with 10 bases left between them. The CDR3 DNA reads TGTGCCAGCAGCGCGGGACGCACCTACGAGCAGTACTTC. Amino acids: CASSAGRTYEQYF.

The gene calls are TRBV27 and TRBJ2-7; 7 bases align to TRBD2. CDR1 and CDR2 (germline): MNHEY, SMNVEV (reference sequence). The V segment lost 8 bases and the J segment 3 bases; nucleotides outside the gene matches: 4. This CDR3 has 12 amino acids. CDR3 DNA: TGTGCCAGCGGGAGGGCGCACTACGAGCAGTACTTC. Its protein product is CASGRAHYEQYF.